This T cell receptor beta chain was sequenced in a study of T cells in Graves' hyperthyroidism and ophthalmopathy. From RNA transcripts, TCR beta CDR3 regions were amplified. A set of HTBI primers served as the primers for a first-round RT-PCR of the TCR CDR3. TCRdb analysed the multiplex PCR reads with MiXCR anew, one entry per CDR3 protein. The table lists about 520,000 distinct CDR3 sequences, around 20% of them singletons, with about 30% in the top ten. The germline V gene has CDR1 MDHEN and CDR2 SYDVKM. This CDR3 contains 16 residues. Unmatched junction bases numbered 8, after V lost 5 bases and J lost 2 bases. This clonotype was found many times. Graves' hyperthyroidism was deemed stable absent ophthalmopathy progression within 18 months. Patients aged 18 to 65 had newly diagnosed hyperthyroidism of under 2 months' duration.

The sample consisted of blood. This chain links TRBV28 with TRBJ2-7; 11 positions match TRBD2. The TCR comes from a man younger than 35 with Graves' hyperthyroidism. The CDR3 DNA sequence: TGTGCCAGCAGTCTCCCACTAGCGGGGGCCCCCTACGAGCAGTACTTC. Protein: CASSLPLAGAPYEQYF.